This T cell receptor beta chain was captured in a study of T cell clonality in common variable immunodeficiency. Study-level findings and limits: CVID subjects showed higher TCRbeta clonality than healthy controls. Authors noted CVID clonality's cause needs subpopulation repertoire sequencing.

This clone was found many times. Its antigen remains unknown. TCRdb's copy holds only in-frame clones and misses some; the assay was immunoSEQ multiplex PCR. Singletons are absent from the sample, which has approximately 44,000 clones. The sequenced material came from peripheral blood mononuclear cells. The receptor was isolated from a person aged 18 to 75 in good health.

The CDR3 bases that were read are TGCAGCGTTGAAAGGGGACAAGAGACC. This codes for CSVERGQET. The CDR3 in its entirety is CSVERGQETQYF. The chain links TRBV29-1 to TRBJ2-5; D might be TRBD1 (5 bases). The sequence runs out 3 residues before the end of the CDR3; the remainder is reconstructed from the germline J gene. V lost 2 bases and J lost 2, with 6 bases in between. CDR1 SQVTM and CDR2 ANQGSEA come from the germline V gene. The CDR3 is made up of 12 amino acids.